One T cell receptor beta chain is described in this entry. Its antigen is as yet unknown. This sample is part of a study of neoadjuvant anti-PD-1 for oral cavity cancer. Points from the study as a whole: Only three patients per response group were TCR-analyzed; validation needed. Higher pretreatment blood Treg/Th17 ratios correlated with higher pretreatment blood and lower post-treatment tumor TCRbeta clonality.

Libraries were prepared by immunoSEQ multiplex PCR; TCRdb keeps only in-frame clonotypes and omits some of them. The data contain fewer than 90,000 clones, about 84% of them singletons. The sequencing here drew on PBMCs, taken before nivolumab (anti-PD-1) treatment. This TCR was recovered from a person aged 35-80 years with oral cavity squamous cell carcinoma.

The CDR3 DNA follows: TGTGCCAGCAGCTTAGACAGGACAACTCAAGAGACCCAGTACTTC. It encodes CASSLDRTTQETQYF. V usage is TRBV7-3 and J usage is TRBJ2-5; a possible D gene is TRBD1 (6 bases). Germline V gives CDR1 SGHTA, CDR2 FQGTGA. This CDR3 contains 15 residues. Trimming took 2 bases from V and 2 from J, leaving 12 bases between them.